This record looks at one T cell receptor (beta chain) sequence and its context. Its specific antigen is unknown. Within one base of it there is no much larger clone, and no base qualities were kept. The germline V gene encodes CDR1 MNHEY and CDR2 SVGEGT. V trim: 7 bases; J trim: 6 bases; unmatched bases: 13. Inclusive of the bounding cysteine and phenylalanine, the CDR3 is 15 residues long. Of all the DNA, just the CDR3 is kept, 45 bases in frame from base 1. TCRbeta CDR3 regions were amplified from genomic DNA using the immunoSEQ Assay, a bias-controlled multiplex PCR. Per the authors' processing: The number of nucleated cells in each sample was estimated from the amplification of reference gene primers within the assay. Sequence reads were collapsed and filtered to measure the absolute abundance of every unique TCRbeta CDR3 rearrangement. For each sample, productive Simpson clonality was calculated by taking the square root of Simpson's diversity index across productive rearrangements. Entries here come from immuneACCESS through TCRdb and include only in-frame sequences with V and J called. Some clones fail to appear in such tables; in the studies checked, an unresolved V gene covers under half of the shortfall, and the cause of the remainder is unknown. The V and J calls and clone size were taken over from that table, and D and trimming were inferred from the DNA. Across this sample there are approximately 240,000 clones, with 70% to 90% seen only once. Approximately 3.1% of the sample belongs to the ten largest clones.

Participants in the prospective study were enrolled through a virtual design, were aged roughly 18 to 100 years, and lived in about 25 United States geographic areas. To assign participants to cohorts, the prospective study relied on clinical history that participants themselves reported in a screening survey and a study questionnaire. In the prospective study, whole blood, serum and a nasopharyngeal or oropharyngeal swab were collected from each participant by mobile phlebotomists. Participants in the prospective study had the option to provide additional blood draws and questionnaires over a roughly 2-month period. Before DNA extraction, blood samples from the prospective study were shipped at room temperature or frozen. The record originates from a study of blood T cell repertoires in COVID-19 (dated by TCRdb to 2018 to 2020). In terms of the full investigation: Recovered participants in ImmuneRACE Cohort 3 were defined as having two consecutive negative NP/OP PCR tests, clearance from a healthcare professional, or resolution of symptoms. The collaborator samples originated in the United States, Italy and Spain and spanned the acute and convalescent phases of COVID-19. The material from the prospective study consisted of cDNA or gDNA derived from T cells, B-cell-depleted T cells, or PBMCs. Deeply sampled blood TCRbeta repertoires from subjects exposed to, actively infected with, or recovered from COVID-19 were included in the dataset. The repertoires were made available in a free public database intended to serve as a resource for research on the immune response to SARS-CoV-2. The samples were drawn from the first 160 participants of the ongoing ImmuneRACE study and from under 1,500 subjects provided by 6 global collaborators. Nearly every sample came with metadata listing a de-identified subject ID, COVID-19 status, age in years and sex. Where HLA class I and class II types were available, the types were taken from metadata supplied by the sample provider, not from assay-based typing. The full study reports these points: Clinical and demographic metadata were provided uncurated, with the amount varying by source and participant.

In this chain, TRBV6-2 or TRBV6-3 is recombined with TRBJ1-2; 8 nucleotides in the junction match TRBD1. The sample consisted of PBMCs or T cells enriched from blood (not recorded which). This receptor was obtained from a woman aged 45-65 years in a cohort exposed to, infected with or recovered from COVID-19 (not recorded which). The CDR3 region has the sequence CASTPLRGLADGYTF. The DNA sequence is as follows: TGTGCCAGCACCCCACTCAGGGGGCTAGCGGATGGCTACACCTTC.